This TCR beta chain stems from a study of T cells in Graves' hyperthyroidism and ophthalmopathy. The study, taken as a whole, reports: Most thyroid clonotypes expanded above 0.001 were also detected in blood.

The V gene lost 0 bases and the J gene lost 4 bases, with 12 bases spanning the gap. This CDR3 spans 14 amino acids. The germline gives CDR1 DFQATT, CDR2 SNEGSKA (reference sequence). In this sample, this clonotype turned up a few times. Its specificity is unknown. Duration under 3 months, a NOSPECS grade of at least 4, and a Clinical Activity Score of at least 3 characterized the ophthalmopathy patients. It was uncontrolled infection, other autoimmune disease, pregnancy or lactation that excluded patients. Amplified regions were TCR beta CDR3 sequences from RNA transcripts. Using the HTBI primer set, a first-round RT-PCR was run on the TCR CDR3. TCRdb used MiXCR to reprocess the multiplex PCR reads, holding one entry per CDR3 protein. The sample holds about 640,000 distinct CDR3 sequences; more than 20% are singletons and the top ten take 30% to 40%.

This sequence originates from a man aged 30 to 39 with Graves' ophthalmopathy. This rearrangement joins TRBV20-1 to TRBJ1-2; the D is unclear. The sample comprised blood. CDR3 nucleotide sequence: TGCAGTGCTAGAGATCAAGACAAGGTCTATGGCTACACCTTC. Protein sequence: CSARDQDKVYGYTF.